This T cell receptor beta chain comes out of a study of beta chain features in type 1 diabetes. Study-level findings and limits: The question of HLA type influencing TCRB rearrangement was one that remained unresolved here. Moderately but significantly shorter TCRB CDR3s were found in Type 1 diabetes patients in all four CD4+ subsets. Type 1 diabetes patients had VDJ junctions that carried fewer insertions and more deletions.

The whole isolated RNA underwent reverse transcription, so sequencing captured expressed TCRB transcripts. Approximately 3.9 million reads per sample were averaged for naive, central memory and regulatory samples. Data came from immunoSEQ multiplex PCR; TCRdb stores just in-frame clones and leaves some out. The table has about 710,000 clones, more than 12% seen once. This clone came up a few times. Antigen unknown. Central memory, naive, regulatory and stem cell-like memory CD4+ cells were sorted by CD45RO/CCR7/CD25/CD127/CD95/CD27. Germline V gene sequence: CDR1 ENHRY, CDR2 SYGVKD. V was trimmed by 6 bases and J by 3 bases, leaving 11 bases between them. The CDR3 sequence is 13 residues long.

The V and J genes are TRBV10-3 and TRBJ2-5; a possible D gene is TRBD2 (6 bases). The specimen was naive CD4+ T cells from blood. This TCR came from a man aged 18 to 30 with type 1 diabetes. The CDR3 region is CAISRDLEETQYF. CDR3 coding DNA: TGTGCCATCAGCCGGGACTTAGAAGAGACCCAGTACTTC.